The text below deals with one T cell receptor beta chain. Original processing notes: From reference gene primer amplification, estimates of nucleated cell counts were derived. Profiled with immunoSEQ multiplex PCR; TCRdb holds only in-frame clones, not every one. V, J and clone size reflect that table, while D and trimming were determined from the DNA. The sample comprises roughly 350,000 clones, more than 75% of which are singletons, and over 6% rests with the top ten. This entry is derived from a study of blood T cell repertoires in COVID-19. Deletions cut 4 bases from V and 4 bases from J, with 6 bases between. CDR3 length: 13 residues. CDR1 SGDLS and CDR2 YYNGEE come from the germline V gene.

The sample taken for sequencing was peripheral blood. This receptor was identified in a woman aged 50 to 60 with COVID-19, enrolled during active disease. The chain combines TRBV9 with TRBJ2-6; TRBD2 is a possible D gene (5 bases). CDR3 residues: CASSLAGANVLTF. The CDR3 DNA is TGTGCCAGCAGCCTAGCAGGGGCCAACGTCCTGACTTTC.